These 30 T cell receptor beta chains share one sample of origin, sequenced in a study of blood T cells in healthy people across ages. For the second PCR, which ran for about 7 to 12 cycles, a sample-barcoded 5' primer and a J-beta primer mix were used. MiXCR, applied by TCRdb to the 5' RACE reads, yields one record per CDR3 protein. The sample includes about 1.6 million distinct CDR3 sequences, roughly 30% of them seen just once. The sequencing sample was made of blood. The source of these receptors is a woman aged 25 to 39 in good health.

The chain is built from TRBV20-1 and TRBJ2-3; D not certain. The CDR3 has 14 residues. The V gene's germline CDR1 is DFQATT and CDR2 SNEGSKA (reference sequence). With 0 bases removed from V and 8 bases from J, the gap between germline ends came to 15 bases. CDR3 DNA: TGCAGTGCTAGAGATCCCCCCGAGGTCGGTACGCAGTATTTT. Encoded protein: CSARDPPEVGTQYF.

This clonotype was counted only a few times. The rearrangement links TRBV11-2 to TRBJ2-1; perhaps TRBD2 as D (6 bases). This CDR3 is 16 amino acids long. The V gene lost 7 bases and the J gene lost 0 bases, with 16 bases spanning the gap. The germline V gene has CDR1 SGHAT and CDR2 FQNNGV. CDR3: CASTTVRGSSYNEQFF. The CDR3 DNA reads TGTGCCAGCACCACCGTGCGGGGCAGCTCCTACAATGAGCAGTTCTTC.

This clonotype has more than one count but fewer than ten. The chain is built from TRBV20-1 and TRBJ2-1; D unclear. The germline V gene has CDR1 DFQATT and CDR2 SNEGSKA (reference sequence). This CDR3 contains 14 residues. Trimming removed 5 bases from V and 5 bases from J, with 16 bases in between. CDR3 coding DNA: TGCAGTGCTGTACTCCTCCAGCGAGACAATGAGCAGTTCTTC. Translated: CSAVLLQRDNEQFF.

This clonotype was counted ten times or more. J is TRBJ1-1 and V is TRBV10-3; D is ambiguous. Trimming removed 2 bases at V and 1 base at J, with 8 bases between. Per the germline V gene, CDR1 is ENHRY and CDR2 is SYGVKD. The CDR3 length is 14 residues. The CDR3 protein is CAISESRGNTEAFF. The DNA of the CDR3 is TGTGCCATCAGTGAGAGTCGTGGGAACACTGAAGCTTTCTTT.

The sample holds many counts of this clonotype. The rearrangement links TRBV20-1 to TRBJ2-1; 9 bases align to TRBD2. CDR1 DFQATT and CDR2 SNEGSKA come from the germline V gene (reference sequence). V lost 2 bases to trimming and J lost 4 bases; unmatched junction nucleotides: 3. This CDR3 is built from 14 residues. Here the CDR3 reads CSARLAGRYNEQFF. For the CDR3, the DNA is TGCAGTGCTAGACTAGCGGGGAGATACAATGAGCAGTTCTTC.

This clonotype was counted a few times. CDR3 residues: CASSLGTPPGEQYF. Written as DNA, the CDR3 is TGCGCCAGCAGCCTCGGGACCCCCCCAGGGGAGCAGTACTTC. V and J are TRBV4-1 and TRBJ2-7; D possibly uses TRBD1 or TRBD2 (5 bases each). This CDR3 is 14 amino acids long. V lost 4 bases and J lost 7, with 17 bases in between. Germline V gives CDR1 MGHRA, CDR2 YSYEKL.

The J gene is TRBJ2-1, the V gene TRBV4-1; 10 bases map to TRBD2. After removal of 0 bases from V and 8 bases from J, the junction contained 7 bases not matched to a gene. This CDR3 contains 16 residues. Looked up from germline, CDR1 is MGHRA and CDR2 is YSYEKL. This chain's CDR3 is CASSQDTSGREYEQFF. CDR3 DNA sequence: TGCGCCAGCAGCCAAGACACAAGCGGGAGGGAGTATGAGCAGTTCTTC.

This clonotype was recorded a few times. The chain has TRBV6-2 or TRBV6-3 and TRBJ2-3; the D is unclear. The CDR3 sequence is 12 residues long. CDR1 is MNHEY and CDR2 is SVGEGT in the germline V gene. With 6 bases removed from V and 4 bases from J, the gap between germline ends came to 8 bases. The CDR3 loop reads CASSDPPDTQYF. For the CDR3, the DNA is TGTGCCAGCAGCGACCCCCCAGATACGCAGTATTTT.

There are a few counts of this clonotype. The V gene is TRBV5-1, the J gene TRBJ2-1; 9 nucleotides agree with TRBD2. This CDR3 has 14 residues. V trimming: 3 bases; J trimming: 9 bases; junction bases outside the gene matches: 7. Germline CDR1 and CDR2: SGHRS and YFSETQ. Here the CDR3 DNA reads TGCGCCAGCAGCTGGACCGGACTAGCGAGTGAGCAGTTCTTC. Encoded protein: CASSWTGLASEQFF. Full variable domain (missing parts from reference TRBV5-1 and TRBJ2-1): KAGVTQTPRYLIKTRGQQVTLSCSPISGHRSVSWYQQTPGQGLQFLFEYFSETQRNKGNFPGRFSGRQFSNSRSEMNVSTLELGDSALYLCASSWTGLASEQFFGPGTRLTVL.

For this clonotype: One end of the junction is discordant with germline, which a read error may explain. The chain couples TRBV20-1 to TRBJ2-7; D uncertain. From germline, CDR1 is DFQATT and CDR2 SNEGSKA (reference sequence). This CDR3 comprises 15 residues. In DNA, the CDR3 is TGCAATGCTAAGGACGAGGTGACTCAGACCTACGAGCAGTACTTC. It specifies CNAKDEVTQTYEQYF.

This chain joins TRBV7-9 and TRBJ2-3; D may be TRBD2 (6 bases). There are 16 residues in the CDR3. V was pared by 3 bases and J by 0 bases, with 13 bases between. CDR1 and CDR2 from the germline V gene are SEHNR and FQNEAQ (reference sequence). CDR3 residues: CASSLQTGTSTDTQYF. The CDR3 DNA is TGTGCCAGCAGCTTGCAGACTGGGACTAGCACAGATACGCAGTATTTT.

This clonotype was detected only a few times. The rearrangement uses TRBV10-1 and TRBJ2-1; the D gene is possibly TRBD1 (6 bases). Trimming removed 7 bases at V and 9 bases at J, with 13 bases between. The length of the CDR3 is 12 residues. CDR1 is WNHNN and CDR2 is SYGVQD in the germline V gene (reference sequence). The CDR3 nucleotides are TGCGCCAGCATTGGCAGGGGCGGTGAGCAGTTCTTC. This sequence encodes CASIGRGGEQFF.

This clonotype has only a few counts. A junction boundary mismatches the germline segment, possibly from a read error. This chain uses TRBV5-1 with TRBJ2-2; maybe TRBD2 (5 bases). CDR1 and CDR2 (germline): SGHRS, YFSETQ. The CDR3 length is 17 residues. The DNA for the CDR3 is TGCGCCAGCAAGTACGGGTATGAAGGCGCGAACACCGGGGAGCCGTTTTTT. Translating it yields CASKYGYEGANTGEPFF.

This clonotype was counted between two and nine times. The J gene is TRBJ2-7, the V gene TRBV20-1, with TRBD2 matching 9 bases. Germline CDR1 DFQATT, CDR2 SNEGSKA (reference sequence). Unmatched junction bases numbered 11, after V lost 8 bases and J lost 3 bases. The CDR3 contains 14 residues. CDR3 sequence reads: CSPGGLAGNYEQYF. The CDR3 coding sequence is TGCAGTCCCGGAGGGCTAGCGGGAAACTACGAGCAGTACTTC.

This clonotype was picked up a small number of times. With a much larger clone just one base away, this may be a read error. The chain uses TRBV7-3 and TRBJ2-5, with a possible D match to TRBD1 (5 bases). The CDR3 runs 13 residues. CDR1 and CDR2 (germline): SGHTA, FQGTGA. The ends were cut back, 6 bases at V and 1 base at J, with 9 bases in the middle. Written as DNA, the CDR3 is TGTGCCAGCAGTTGGACATCCCAAGAGACCCAGTACTTC. Protein product: CASSWTSQETQYF.

About this clonotype itself: One end of the junction does not line up with germline, which may come from a read error. The V call is TRBV7-9, the J call TRBJ2-1; the D gene could be TRBD1 or TRBD2 (6 bases each). The CDR3 loop spans 15 amino acids. Germline CDR1 reads SEHNR; CDR2 reads FQNEAQ (reference sequence). This CDR3 is CASGFGGGQYNEQFF. The DNA for the CDR3 is TGTGCCAGCGGCTTCGGAGGGGGGCAGTACAATGAGCAGTTCTTC.

The chain recombines TRBV7-3 with TRBJ2-7, with D maybe TRBD1 (5 bases). The J call may be incorrect, as the DNA end agrees better with TRBJ2-5. Germline CDR1 SGHTA, CDR2 FQGTGA. The CDR3 runs 15 residues. CDR3 amino acids: CASSLEGVKGETQYF. CDR3 bases: TGTGCCAGCAGCTTAGAAGGGGTTAAAGGAGAGACCCAGTACTTC.

This clonotype was picked up a small number of times. The chain is built from TRBV27 and TRBJ2-2; D remains ambiguous. Trimming took off 4 bases at V and 1 base at J, with 10 bases between the two ends. Germline CDR1 is MNHEY and CDR2 is SMNVEV (reference sequence). This CDR3 contains 15 residues. CDR3 DNA sequence: TGTGCCAGCAGTTCTAACTCCAAGAACACCGGGGAGCTGTTTTTT. This sequence encodes CASSSNSKNTGELFF.

CDR3 protein: CASSSLRGGDTQYF. The CDR3 nucleotides are TGTGCCAGCAGCTCCCTCCGGGGGGGAGATACGCAGTATTTT. The chain employs TRBV5-6 and TRBJ2-3; 8 bases are shared with TRBD2. The V gene end was trimmed by 3 bases and the J gene end by 5 bases; junction bases not matched to a gene: 5. The CDR3 length is 14 residues. The germline CDR1 and CDR2 sequences are SGHDT and YYEEEE.

Concerning this clonotype itself: As the CDR3 is not closed by the conserved phenylalanine or tryptophan, this likely results from a read error. The rearrangement joins TRBV4-1 to TRBJ2-3; 11 bases match TRBD2. The CDR3 loop spans 17 amino acids. J gave up 2 bases and V 0 bases, and 4 bases lay outside the gene matches. CDR1 MGHRA and CDR2 YSYEKL come from the germline V gene. CDR3 in DNA: TGCGCCAGCAGCCAAGACGGGACTAGCGGAACCACAGATACGCAGTATGTT. This codes for CASSQDGTSGTTDTQYV.

This clonotype was detected many times. The chain carries TRBV20-1 and TRBJ2-5; D is unclear. V dropped 5 bases and J dropped 4 bases, with 5 bases sitting between them. The CDR3 extends over 10 amino acids. The germline V gene has CDR1 DFQATT and CDR2 SNEGSKA (reference sequence). CDR3 in DNA: TGCAGTGCTCCGCTAGAGACCCAGTACTTC. Translation gives CSAPLETQYF.

The chain uses TRBV5-4 and TRBJ2-6; D is undetermined. This CDR3 is built from 17 residues. Trimming cost V 4 bases and J 0 bases, with 14 bases left between them. From germline, CDR1 is SGHNT and CDR2 YYREEE (reference sequence). CDR3 region: CASSPPRRNSGANVLTF. In DNA form, the CDR3 reads TGTGCCAGCAGCCCCCCCCGACGGAACTCTGGGGCCAACGTCCTGACTTTC. The whole variable domain, remainder taken from reference TRBV5-4 and TRBJ2-6, is ETGVTQSPTHLIKTRGQQVTLRCSSQSGHNTVSWYQQALGQGPQFIFQYYREEENGRGNFPPRFSGLQFPNYSSELNVNALELDDSALYLCASSPPRRNSGANVLTFGAGSRLTVL.

The chain joins TRBV5-1 to TRBJ2-7; a weak D match, TRBD2 (6 bases). The V end lost 4 bases, the J end lost 6 bases, and 11 bases lay between the germline ends. The germline V gene encodes CDR1 SGHRS and CDR2 YFSETQ. The CDR3 has 12 amino acids. The CDR3 sequence is CASSPPGLEQYF. Here the CDR3 DNA reads TGCGCCAGCAGCCCACCGGGACTCGAGCAGTACTTC. The full variable domain, rest sourced from reference TRBV5-1 and TRBJ2-7, is KAGVTQTPRYLIKTRGQQVTLSCSPISGHRSVSWYQQTPGQGLQFLFEYFSETQRNKGNFPGRFSGRQFSNSRSEMNVSTLELGDSALYLCASSPPGLEQYFGPGTRLTVT.

The chain combines TRBV5-1 with TRBJ1-2; D is unresolved. The V gene's germline CDR1 is SGHRS and CDR2 YFSETQ. The CDR3 is 12 residues long. V lost 5 bases and J lost 8, with 13 bases in between. CDR3 amino acids: CASRHDSGGYTF. The CDR3 DNA is TGCGCCAGCAGGCATGACTCCGGGGGCTACACCTTC.

This clonotype has a count of ten or more. V and J are TRBV27 and TRBJ2-5; 9 bases are shared with TRBD1. Germline V gives CDR1 MNHEY, CDR2 SMNVEV (reference sequence). There are 14 residues in the CDR3. V trimming: 5 bases; J trimming: 4 bases; junction bases outside the gene matches: 5. The CDR3 protein is CASSANRGRETQYF. DNA of the CDR3: TGTGCCAGCAGTGCTAACAGGGGGCGAGAGACCCAGTACTTC.

This clonotype was recorded only once. The genes are TRBV5-1 and TRBJ1-1; D is unclear. Germline loops: CDR1 SGHRS, CDR2 YFSETQ. The V and J ends lost 3 bases and 2 bases respectively, with 8 bases between them. The CDR3 is made up of 13 amino acids. The CDR3 sequence: CASSSKSNTEAFF. CDR3 DNA: TGCGCCAGCAGCTCCAAGAGCAACACTGAAGCTTTCTTT.

This chain connects TRBV2 to TRBJ1-2; no definite D call. CDR1 and CDR2 from the germline V gene are SNHLY and FYNNEI. CDR3 length: 14 amino acids. V was cut by 4 bases and J by 3 bases, with 12 bases left in between. The CDR3 loop is CASSVDGDYYGYTF. Here the CDR3 DNA reads TGTGCCAGCAGTGTGGATGGAGATTACTATGGCTACACCTTC.

The chain recombines TRBV20-1 with TRBJ1-5; D remains ambiguous. This CDR3 is built from 14 residues. With 2 bases removed from V and 1 base from J, the gap between germline ends came to 9 bases. Germline V lookup: CDR1 DFQATT, CDR2 SNEGSKA (reference sequence). The CDR3 DNA reads as TGCAGTGCTAGACTGGGTTTAAGCAATCAGCCCCAGCATTTT. The encoded protein is CSARLGLSNQPQHF.

This clonotype was detected only a few times. V usage is TRBV7-2 and J usage is TRBJ2-6, with D unclear. CDR1 and CDR2 from the germline V gene are SGHTA and FQGNSA. The CDR3 runs to 17 residues. Trimming shortened V by 3 bases and J by 4 bases, and 16 bases separated the two germline ends. CDR3: CASSFFAGRAGANVLTF. For the CDR3, the DNA is TGTGCCAGCAGCTTCTTCGCCGGTCGGGCAGGGGCCAACGTCCTGACTTTC.

The chain carries TRBV25-1 and TRBJ2-3, with 7 bases lining up with TRBD2. The CDR3 spans 17 residues. V lost 3 bases to trimming and J lost 3 bases; unmatched junction nucleotides: 12. Per the germline V gene, CDR1 is MGHDK and CDR2 is SYGVNS. Here the CDR3 reads CASSDSLAAPGTDTQYF. CDR3 coding DNA: TGTGCCAGCAGTGATTCCCTAGCGGCCCCGGGGACAGATACGCAGTATTTT. Full variable domain (rest looked up from reference TRBV25-1 and TRBJ2-3): EADIYQTPRYLVIGTGKKITLECSQTMGHDKMYWYQQDPGMELHLIHYSYGVNSTEKGDLSSESTVSRIRTEHFPLTLESARPSHTSQYLCASSDSLAAPGTDTQYFGPGTRLTVL.